Listed below are T cell receptor beta chains from one sample, sequenced in a study of siplizumab effects on memory and regulatory T cells. Assay: immunoSEQ multiplex PCR; the TCRdb copy retains only in-frame clones and omits some. The sample lists about 68,000 clones; 90% to 95% were seen once. Sequenced material: CD8+ T cells sorted from blood. The receptors here all came from a human donor in good health. The CDR3 runs from the conserved cysteine through the conserved F or W. A D gene is named only where the DNA matches it firmly. Rows may omit the clone size; those that give it use once, few, many or a size class.

clone_size	v_call	j_call	d_call	cdr3_aa	cdr3_nt
once	TRBV7-2	TRBJ2-7	TRBD2	CASSSRLAPGYEQYF	TGTGCCAGCAGCAGTCGACTAGCTCCGGGCTACGAGCAGTACTTC
NA	TRBV4-1	TRBJ2-5	NA	CASSQESGPGTKETQYF	TGCGCCAGCAGCCAAGAAAGCGGACCCGGGACAAAAGAGACCCAGTACTTC
NA	TRBV28	TRBJ1-4	NA	CASSPSSNEKLFF	TGTGCCAGCAGTCCCTCCAGTAATGAAAAACTGTTTTTT
NA	TRBV4-3	TRBJ1-2	TRBD1	CASSQDYDRANYGYTF	TGCGCCAGCAGCCAAGATTATGACAGGGCCAACTATGGCTACACCTTC
NA	TRBV4-3	TRBJ2-5	TRBD2	CASSQGLAGGWETQYF	TGCGCCAGCAGCCAAGGACTAGCGGGGGGCTGGGAGACCCAGTACTTC
NA	TRBV15	TRBJ1-3	NA	CATTPTGVRGNTIYF	TGTGCCACCACTCCGACTGGAGTCCGGGGAAACACCATATATTTT
NA	TRBV4-1	TRBJ2-3	TRBD1	CASSQENRGPDTQYF	TGCGCCAGCAGCCAAGAGAACAGGGGTCCAGATACGCAGTATTTT
NA	TRBV6-4	TRBJ2-1	NA	CASSDNGGTSSYNEQFF	TGTGCCAGCAGTGATAATGGAGGAACCAGCTCCTACAATGAGCAGTTCTTC
once	TRBV4-1	TRBJ2-3	TRBD2	CASSRPSGGTDTQYF	TGCGCCAGCAGCCGCCCTAGCGGGGGCACAGATACGCAGTATTTT
NA	TRBV7-9	TRBJ1-2	NA	CASSLAGDGYTF	TGTGCCAGCAGCTTAGCTGGGGATGGCTACACCTTC
NA	TRBV11-2	TRBJ2-7	NA	CASSLGGLLGDF	TGTGCCAGCAGCTTAGGGGGTTTACTGGGTGACTTC
NA	TRBV30	TRBJ1-2	TRBD1	CAWSSGGSYTF	TGTGCCTGGAGTTCAGGGGGCAGCTACACCTTC
NA	TRBV11-2	TRBJ1-3	NA	CASSPLDRPGNTIYF	TGTGCCAGCAGCCCACTCGACAGGCCTGGAAACACCATATATTTT
NA	TRBV30	TRBJ1-4	TRBD1	CAWSSSEDRGEKLFF	TGTGCCTGGAGTTCTTCCGAGGACAGGGGGGAAAAACTGTTTTTT
NA	TRBV29-1	TRBJ1-4	NA	CSAIGQGREKLFF	TGCAGCGCCATCGGGCAGGGTAGGGAAAAACTGTTTTTT
few	TRBV28	TRBJ2-1	TRBD2	CASSPLAGDNSNEQFF	TGTGCCAGCAGTCCTTTAGCGGGGGACAATAGCAATGAGCAGTTCTTC
NA	TRBV5-1	TRBJ1-2	TRBD1	CASSLEMAQGAIGYTF	TGCGCCAGCAGCTTGGAAATGGCTCAGGGGGCAATAGGCTACACCTTC
NA	TRBV5-6	TRBJ2-7	NA	CASSPTWGIHEQYF	TGTGCCAGCAGCCCCACGTGGGGAATCCACGAGCAGTACTTC
NA	TRBV27	TRBJ1-3	NA	CASSLSSGSSGNTIYF	TGTGCCAGCAGTTTAAGTTCAGGGAGCTCTGGAAACACCATATATTTT
NA	TRBV4-2	TRBJ1-2	NA	CASSQEGEGAYGYTF	TGTGCCAGCAGCCAAGAAGGTGAGGGAGCCTATGGCTACACCTTC
NA	TRBV7-9	TRBJ1-2	NA	CASSFGFQDFLYGYTF	TGTGCCAGCAGCTTTGGGTTTCAGGACTTCCTCTATGGCTACACCTTC